This T cell receptor (beta chain) comes out of a study of blood T cell repertoires in COVID-19. Sequenced by immunoSEQ multiplex PCR; TCRdb stores in-frame clones only, minus some. The sample lists 200,000 to 250,000 clones; less than 90% were seen once. CDR1 is SGHTA, CDR2 FQGNSA, per germline. The J segment lost 6 bases and the V segment lost 8 bases, leaving 12 bases of the junction unmatched. This CDR3 comprises 15 residues. This TCR came from a woman older than 75 with active or convalescent COVID-19. The sequencing sample was made of peripheral blood. The chain employs TRBV7-2 and TRBJ2-7, with 11 bases identical to TRBD1. In DNA form, the CDR3 reads TGTGCCAGCCACAGGGGGGGACAGGGGGGACTCGAGCAGTACTTC. It is translated as CASHRGGQGGLEQYF.